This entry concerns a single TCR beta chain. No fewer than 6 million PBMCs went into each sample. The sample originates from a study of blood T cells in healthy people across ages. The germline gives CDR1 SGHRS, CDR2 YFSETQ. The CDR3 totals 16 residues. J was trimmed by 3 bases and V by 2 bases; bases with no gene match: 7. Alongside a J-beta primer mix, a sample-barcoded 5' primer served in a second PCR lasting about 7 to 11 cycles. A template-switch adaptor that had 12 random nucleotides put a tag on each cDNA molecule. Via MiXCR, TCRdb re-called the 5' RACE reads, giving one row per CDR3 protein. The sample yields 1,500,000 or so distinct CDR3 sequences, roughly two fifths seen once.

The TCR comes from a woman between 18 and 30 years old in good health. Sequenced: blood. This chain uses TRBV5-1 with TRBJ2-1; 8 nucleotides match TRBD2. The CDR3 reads CASSLGLASDYNEQFF. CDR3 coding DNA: TGCGCCAGCAGCTTAGGACTAGCCTCTGACTACAATGAGCAGTTCTTC.